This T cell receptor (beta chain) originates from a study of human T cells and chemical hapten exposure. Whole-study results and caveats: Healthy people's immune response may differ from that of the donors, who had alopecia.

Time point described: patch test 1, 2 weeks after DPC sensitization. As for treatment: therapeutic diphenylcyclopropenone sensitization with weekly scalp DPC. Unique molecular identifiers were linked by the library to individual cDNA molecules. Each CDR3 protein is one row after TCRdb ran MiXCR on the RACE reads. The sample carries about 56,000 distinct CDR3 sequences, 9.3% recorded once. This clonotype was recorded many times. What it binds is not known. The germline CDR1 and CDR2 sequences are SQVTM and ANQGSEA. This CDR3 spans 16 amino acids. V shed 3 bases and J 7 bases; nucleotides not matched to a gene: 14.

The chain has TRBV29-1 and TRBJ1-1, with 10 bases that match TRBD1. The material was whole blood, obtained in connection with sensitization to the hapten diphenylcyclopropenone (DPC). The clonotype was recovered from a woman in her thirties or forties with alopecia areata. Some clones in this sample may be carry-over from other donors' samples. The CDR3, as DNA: TGCAGCGTTGAGGGGACAGGGGTTTTGGTTGGAAGTGAAGCTTTCTTT. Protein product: CSVEGTGVLVGSEAFF.